This is a list of T cell receptor beta chains from one sample in a study of cytomegalovirus exposure and HLA in healthy donors. Libraries were prepared by immunoSEQ multiplex PCR; TCRdb keeps only in-frame clonotypes and omits some of them. Of under 300,000 clones in the sample, 70% to 90% were seen once. Source material: PBMCs. These receptor sequences come from a middle-aged man in good health and CMV-seropositive. Each CDR3 is given with its conserved first and last residue. The D gene is left open where the match is weak. Where a row states a size, it is once, few, many or the class of an expanded clone; other rows omit it.

D: .; V: TRBV18; J: TRBJ2-2; size: .; DNA: TGTGCCAGCTCACCGCCCAGCGCGGGTCGAACCGGGGAGCTGTTTTTT; CDR3: CASSPPSAGRTGELFF
D: .; V: TRBV7-6; J: TRBJ2-7; size: .; DNA: TGTGCCAGCAGCTTAGAAGGTGGGAGATTCTACGAGCAGTACTTC; CDR3: CASSLEGGRFYEQYF
D: .; V: TRBV28; J: TRBJ1-5; size: .; DNA: TGTGCCAGCAATACAGGGATAAGGCAGCCCCAGCATTTT; CDR3: CASNTGIRQPQHF
D: TRBD1; V: TRBV6-5; J: TRBJ1-6; size: .; DNA: TGTGCCAGCAGACAACCTGGACAGGCCGCTGTCCACTTT; CDR3: CASRQPGQAAVHF
D: TRBD1; V: TRBV28; J: TRBJ1-1; size: few; DNA: TGTGCCAGCAGTCCAAGACAGGGGGACACTGAAGCTTTCTTT; CDR3: CASSPRQGDTEAFF
D: .; V: TRBV28; J: TRBJ1-1; size: .; DNA: TGTGCCAGCAGTTTGATACCCCTAAAAGCTTTCTTT; CDR3: CASSLIPLKAFF
D: TRBD2; V: TRBV11-2; J: TRBJ2-7; size: .; DNA: TGTGCCAGCAGCCTACTAGCGAGGCAGTACTTC; CDR3: CASSLLARQYF
D: TRBD2; V: TRBV11-3; J: TRBJ2-1; size: .; DNA: TGTGCCAGCAGCTTAGATTCGGCCAGCGGGAGGGCCGGTGAGCAGTTCTTC; CDR3: CASSLDSASGRAGEQFF
D: .; V: TRBV21-1; J: TRBJ1-1; size: .; DNA: TGTGCCAGCAGCAAAGAGGGGGGGCTAGACACTGAAGCTTTCTTT; CDR3: CASSKEGGLDTEAFF
D: TRBD2; V: TRBV19; J: TRBJ2-1; size: .; DNA: TGTGCCAGTAGTATTATAGCGGGAGGGCTCCTCTCCTACAATGAGCAGTTCTTC; CDR3: CASSIIAGGLLSYNEQFF